The 27 T cell receptor beta chains presented below share a single source sample, sequenced in a study of long-term antiretroviral therapy in people with HIV (dated by TCRdb to the early 2020s). Sequencing of the TRB variable region was done with the immunoSEQ hsTCRB v3.0 assay at survey level resolution. In TCRdb, the immuneACCESS table is reduced to in-frame sequences with V and J assigned. These tables do not hold every clone; where another copy was compared, an unresolved V gene accounts for under half, and the others remain unexplained. This sample is represented by 20,000 to 25,000 clones; approximately 80% of them were singletons. More than 4.5% of the sample is held by the ten biggest clonotypes. Sequences were derived from unsorted PBMCs, sampled 0.3 years after starting antiretroviral therapy. All receptors come from a man aged 50-60 years with HIV.

This clone showed up just once. This rearrangement joins TRBV7-2 to TRBJ1-1; D gene unclear. Germline CDR1 is SGHTA and CDR2 is FQGNSA. The CDR3 is 12 amino acids. V dropped 1 base and J dropped 0 bases, with 0 bases sitting between them. The DNA of the CDR3 is TGTGCCAGCAGCTTAGTGAACACTGAAGCTTTCTTT. Protein product: CASSLVNTEAFF.

The chain couples TRBV11-2 to TRBJ2-3, with 9 bases fitting TRBD2. The V segment lost 4 bases and the J segment 2 bases; nucleotides outside the gene matches: 7. Germline CDR1 SGHAT, CDR2 FQNNGV. The CDR3 runs 16 residues. The CDR3 reads CASSWTSALYTDTQYF. The CDR3 DNA follows: TGTGCCAGCAGCTGGACTAGCGCACTTTACACAGATACGCAGTATTTT.

The rearrangement joins TRBV28 to TRBJ2-2, with 7 bases that match TRBD1. This CDR3 is built from 17 residues. The junction had 9 bases not matched to a gene; V was cut back by 5 bases and J by 0 bases. Germline lookup yields CDR1 MDHEN and CDR2 SYDVKM. CDR3 sequence: CASSPGGWVPNTGELFF. The CDR3 DNA follows: TGTGCCAGCAGTCCAGGGGGTTGGGTACCGAACACCGGGGAGCTGTTTTTT.

This chain joins TRBV11-3 and TRBJ2-3; D might be TRBD1 (8 bases). CDR3 length equals 14 residues. Trimming took 5 bases from V and 8 from J, leaving 17 bases between them. CDR1 is SGHNT and CDR2 is YENEEA in the germline V gene. This chain's CDR3 is CASSDRGGWSTQYF. The DNA of the CDR3 is TGTGCCAGCAGCGACAGGGGAGGGTGGAGTACGCAGTATTTT.

The chain couples TRBV19 to TRBJ2-7; D unresolved. CDR3 length: 11 amino acids. Germline CDR1 reads LNHDA; CDR2 reads SQIVND (reference sequence). Trimming removed 4 bases from V and 3 bases from J, with 4 bases in between. The CDR3 is CASSKGYEQYF. CDR3 nucleotide sequence: TGTGCCAGTAGTAAGGGCTACGAGCAGTACTTC.

The rearrangement uses TRBV6-5 and TRBJ2-7; 10 positions agree with TRBD2. The CDR3 runs to 14 residues. V lost 6 bases to trimming and J lost 3 bases; unmatched junction nucleotides: 5. CDR1 is MNHEY and CDR2 is SVGAGI in the germline V gene. CDR3: CASRKLAGSYEQYF. The CDR3 DNA is TGTGCCAGCAGAAAACTAGCGGGGAGCTACGAGCAGTACTTC.

The V gene is TRBV18, the J gene TRBJ1-5; D is undetermined. Trimming took 5 bases from V and 5 from J, leaving 16 bases between them. Germline V gives CDR1 KGHSH, CDR2 LQKENI. The CDR3 is 15 residues long. The CDR3 nucleotides are TGTGCCAGCTCAAGGAACGAATACGGGCATCAGCCCCAGCATTTT. As protein: CASSRNEYGHQPQHF.

This rearrangement joins TRBV19 to TRBJ2-2; D not certain. This CDR3 is built from 15 residues. V was clipped by 6 bases and J by 6 bases, with 17 bases between them. Per germline, CDR1 LNHDA and CDR2 SQIVND (reference sequence). CDR3 DNA: TGTGCCAGTAGCGTGGCGCCGTTGCGCCCCGGGGAGCTGTTTTTT. Its protein is CASSVAPLRPGELFF.

The chain carries TRBV27 and TRBJ2-1; 12 nucleotides agree with TRBD2. The germline V gene has CDR1 MNHEY and CDR2 SMNVEV (reference sequence). Trimming took 6 bases from V and 13 from J; bases not matched to a gene: 10. This CDR3 is 14 amino acids long. The CDR3 sequence: CASRGGASGRAQFF. The CDR3 DNA reads TGTGCCAGCAGGGGCGGGGCTAGCGGGAGGGCCCAGTTCTTC.

CDR3 sequence reads: CASSQPPSGSSYNEQFF. CDR3 coding DNA: TGCGCCAGCAGCCAACCCCCTAGCGGAAGCTCCTACAATGAGCAGTTCTTC. V and J are TRBV4-3 and TRBJ2-1; the match to TRBD2 covers 7 bases. Per germline, CDR1 LGHNA and CDR2 YSLEER. The V and J ends lost 2 bases and 0 bases, in that order; junction bases with no gene match: 7. This CDR3 spans 17 amino acids.

The J gene is TRBJ1-1, the V gene TRBV5-4; D may be TRBD1 (6 bases). Germline V gene sequence: CDR1 SGHNT, CDR2 YYREEE (reference sequence). V shed 0 bases and J shed 1 base, with 7 bases lying between them. This CDR3 contains 14 residues. CDR3 in DNA: TGTGCCAGCAGCTTGGGGACAGAGAACACTGAAGCTTTCTTT. Protein product: CASSLGTENTEAFF.

This chain links TRBV2 with TRBJ1-5; D gene uncertain. The V end was cut by 6 bases, the J end by 3 bases, with 6 bases between. The CDR3 consists of 12 residues. Germline V gives CDR1 SNHLY, CDR2 FYNNEI. The CDR3, as DNA: TGTGCCAGCAGCAGAGACAATCAGCCCCAGCATTTT. Protein sequence: CASSRDNQPQHF.

Relative to its sample, this clone is medium-sized. The genes are TRBV28 and TRBJ1-1; D uncertain. With 0 bases removed from V and 7 bases from J, the gap between germline ends came to 9 bases. CDR3 size: 13 residues. Germline V gene data show CDR1 as MDHEN and CDR2 as SYDVKM. Written as DNA, the CDR3 is TGTGCCAGCAGTTTATGGCAACATAGTGAAGCTTTCTTT. This codes for CASSLWQHSEAFF.

V usage is TRBV7-2 and J usage is TRBJ2-6; 7 nucleotides agree with TRBD1. V dropped 5 bases and J dropped 3; count of bases not matched to a gene: 4. Per the germline V gene, CDR1 is SGHTA and CDR2 is FQGNSA. The length of the CDR3 is 15 residues. CDR3 nucleotides: TGTGCCAGCAGCCCAGGGGGTTTTGGGGCCAACGTCCTGACTTTC. It codes for CASSPGGFGANVLTF.

This chain uses TRBV5-4 with TRBJ2-7; 10 positions match TRBD1. Trimming at V came to 4 bases and at J to 5 bases, leaving 12 bases not matched to a gene. Germline assignment: CDR1 SGHNT and CDR2 YYREEE (reference sequence). CDR3 length equals 16 residues. CDR3 in amino acids: CASSNGSRTGGNEQYF. For the CDR3, the DNA is TGTGCCAGCAGCAATGGTTCACGGACAGGGGGGAACGAGCAGTACTTC. Variable domain in full (rest from reference TRBV5-4 and TRBJ2-7): ETGVTQSPTHLIKTRGQQVTLRCSSQSGHNTVSWYQQALGQGPQFIFQYYREEENGRGNFPPRFSGLQFPNYSSELNVNALELDDSALYLCASSNGSRTGGNEQYFGPGTRLTVT.

The chain uses TRBV19 and TRBJ1-5; D gene unclear. The CDR3 is made up of 14 amino acids. V dropped 3 bases and J dropped 4 bases, with 10 bases sitting between them. CDR1 is LNHDA and CDR2 is SQIVND in the germline V gene (reference sequence). This chain's CDR3 is CASSMVNTNQPQHF. The CDR3 DNA sequence: TGTGCCAGTAGTATGGTTAACACAAATCAGCCCCAGCATTTT.

In nucleotides, the CDR3 is TGTGCCAGTAGTATTCGACGGTTATATAATTCACCCCTCCACTTT. This encodes CASSIRRLYNSPLHF. The chain is built from TRBV19 and TRBJ1-6, with D uncertain. Trimming removed 3 bases from V and 4 bases from J, with 10 bases in between. CDR3 length equals 15 residues. The germline V gene encodes CDR1 LNHDA and CDR2 SQIVND (reference sequence).

The chain carries TRBV6-5 and TRBJ2-7; D is undetermined. The germline V gene encodes CDR1 MNHEY and CDR2 SVGAGI. Trimming cost V 2 bases and J 4 bases, with 12 bases left between them. CDR3 size: 14 residues. The CDR3 DNA reads TGTGCCAGCAGTTACGCCCTAGTGGGGTACGAGCAGTACTTC. This gives the protein CASSYALVGYEQYF.

The genes are TRBV4-1 and TRBJ1-2; D unresolved. The CDR3 spans 15 residues. Per germline, CDR1 MGHRA and CDR2 YSYEKL. V shed 0 bases and J shed 5 bases, with 13 bases lying between them. The CDR3 DNA is TGCGCCAGCAGCCAAGATTCGAGGAGCATTTATGGCTACACCTTC. Protein product: CASSQDSRSIYGYTF.

This CDR3 reads CASSQVAGYYGYTF. The CDR3 DNA sequence: TGCGCCAGCAGCCAAGTCGCAGGGTACTATGGCTACACCTTC. The chain links TRBV4-1 to TRBJ1-2; TRBD1 might be the D (5 bases). The CDR3 is 14 amino acids. Trimming pared 1 base from V and 3 bases from J, leaving 9 bases between. Germline CDR1 is MGHRA and CDR2 is YSYEKL.

The genes are TRBV11-2 and TRBJ2-7, with D maybe TRBD2 (5 bases). Germline V CDR1 and CDR2: SGHAT, FQNNGV. This CDR3 has 14 amino acids. Deletions cut 7 bases from V and 0 bases from J, with 13 bases between. CDR3 coding DNA: TGTGCCAGCAAGGAGGCCGCCAGCTCCTACGAGCAGTACTTC. Translation gives CASKEAASSYEQYF.

The genes are TRBV4-3 and TRBJ2-1; TRBD2 agrees at 9 bases. The trim removed 0 bases at V and 8 bases at J, leaving 8 bases unmatched. Looked up from germline, CDR1 is LGHNA and CDR2 is YSLEER. This CDR3 has 16 residues. The CDR3 loop is CASSQDRLAGWDEQFF. The CDR3 bases are TGCGCCAGCAGCCAAGATCGGCTAGCGGGATGGGATGAGCAGTTCTTC.

This clone was observed a handful of times. This chain uses TRBV28 with TRBJ1-1; 10 bases line up with TRBD1. The trim removed 4 bases at V and 11 bases at J, leaving 16 bases unmatched. Germline V CDR1 and CDR2: MDHEN, SYDVKM. The CDR3 is made up of 16 amino acids. CDR3 region: CASSSRTGGIRFGAFF. The CDR3 DNA reads TGTGCCAGCAGTTCCAGGACAGGGGGTATTAGATTTGGGGCTTTCTTT.

The CDR3 region has the DNA TGTGCCAGCAGCCCGGATCAGGTTCTCTATGGCTACACCTTC. Residues: CASSPDQVLYGYTF. This chain uses TRBV5-6 with TRBJ1-2, with D unclear. The CDR3 is 14 amino acids. Trimming left V 4 bases short and J 4 bases short, with 14 bases between. The germline gives CDR1 SGHDT, CDR2 YYEEEE.

The rearrangement uses TRBV5-4 and TRBJ2-6; 9 bases line up with TRBD1. Looked up from germline, CDR1 is SGHNT and CDR2 is YYREEE (reference sequence). The CDR3 has 19 residues. V shed 4 bases, J shed 1 base, and the junction held 12 bases outside the gene matches. CDR3 bases: TGTGCCAGCAGCAGAGGGACAGGGTGGGTCAATTCTGGGGCCAACGTCCTGACTTTC. Amino acids: CASSRGTGWVNSGANVLTF.

This clone was observed a handful of times. The J gene is TRBJ2-2, the V gene TRBV11-2; tentatively, D is TRBD2 (7 bases). The V and J ends lost 3 bases and 6 bases respectively, with 14 bases between them. There are 15 residues in the CDR3. In germline, CDR1 is SGHAT, CDR2 FQNNGV. The CDR3 DNA is TGTGCCAGCAGCTTCGGTCGGGGGGCAGCCGGGGAGCTGTTTTTT. It specifies CASSFGRGAAGELFF.

The V gene is TRBV27, the J gene TRBJ2-1; possibly TRBD1 or TRBD2 for D (6 bases each). Trimming pared 6 bases from V and 3 bases from J, leaving 12 bases between. CDR3 size: 14 residues. CDR1 and CDR2 from the germline V gene are MNHEY and SMNVEV (reference sequence). The CDR3 loop is CASRGGGYYNEQFF. The CDR3 nucleotides read TGTGCCAGCAGAGGGGGAGGTTACTACAATGAGCAGTTCTTC.